The TCR beta chain described here comes from a study of identifying expanded T cells in peripheral blood. Worth noting for this clone: Its cognate antigen is unknown.

Study-wide points: Across healthy donors, higher total template counts meant significantly greater approximately two-week count variance. Differentially abundant clones: roughly 1.2 between replicates, approximately 15 at about 13 days, 19 to 20 at four.

During the collection period, no donor immune events like infections were recorded. The method was immunoSEQ multiplex PCR; TCRdb's version includes in-frame clones alone and lacks a portion of them. The sample lists about 100,000 clones; over 70% were seen once. The TCR sequence derives from a person aged 18-69 years in good health. Sequencing input: blood.

The CDR3 spells CASSPQPLRDTQYF. The DNA of the CDR3 is TGTGCCAGCAGCCCACAACCGTTGCGAGATACGCAGTATTTT. The chain links TRBV4-2 to TRBJ2-3; D ambiguous. The CDR3 covers 14 residues. Trimming cost V 4 bases and J 5 bases, with 13 bases left between them. Germline V gene data show CDR1 as LGHNA and CDR2 as YNFKEQ.